The clone carrying this T cell receptor beta chain has a count of ten or more. The antigen remains unidentified. This record comes from a study of T cell repertoires in cytomegalovirus infection. TCRdb re-derived calls from the reads in MiXCR, one entry per CDR3 protein. The sample has around 130,000 distinct CDR3 sequences; more than 7% are singletons. General study findings and limits: There were HLA-C-restricted CMV-specific TCR beta clonotypes dominating the ex vivo response.

Germline CDR1 and CDR2: SGHVS and FQNEAQ. CDR3 length equals 16 residues. The V gene end was trimmed by 3 bases and the J gene end by 2 bases; junction bases not matched to a gene: 8. The sequence was obtained from a human donor in good health (CMV status not recorded). Some clones in this sample may be carry-over from other donors' samples. The rearrangement links TRBV7-8 to TRBJ2-3, with 7 bases aligning to TRBD1. Sequences were obtained from PBMCs. The CDR3 sequence is CASSFGAGGFTDTQYF. CDR3 in DNA: TGTGCCAGCAGCTTCGGGGCAGGGGGATTCACAGATACGCAGTATTTT.